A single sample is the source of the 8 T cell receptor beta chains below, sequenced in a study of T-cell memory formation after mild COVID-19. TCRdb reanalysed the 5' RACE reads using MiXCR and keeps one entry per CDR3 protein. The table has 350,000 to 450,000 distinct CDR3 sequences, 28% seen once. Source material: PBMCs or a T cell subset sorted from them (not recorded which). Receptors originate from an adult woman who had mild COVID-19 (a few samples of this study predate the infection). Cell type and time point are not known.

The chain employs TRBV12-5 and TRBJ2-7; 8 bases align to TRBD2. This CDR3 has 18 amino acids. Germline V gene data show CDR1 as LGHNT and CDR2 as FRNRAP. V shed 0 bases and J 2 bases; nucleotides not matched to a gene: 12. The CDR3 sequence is CASGLVLGGSGGAYEQYF. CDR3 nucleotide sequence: TGTGCTAGTGGTTTGGTACTTGGGGGGAGCGGGGGAGCCTACGAGCAGTACTTC.

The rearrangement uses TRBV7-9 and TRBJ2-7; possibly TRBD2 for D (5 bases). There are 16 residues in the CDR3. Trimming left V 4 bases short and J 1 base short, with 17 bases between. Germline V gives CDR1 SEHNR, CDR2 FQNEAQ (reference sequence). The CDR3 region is CASSSTGVAESYEQYF. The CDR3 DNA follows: TGTGCCAGCAGCTCTACCGGGGTTGCTGAGTCCTACGAGCAGTACTTC.

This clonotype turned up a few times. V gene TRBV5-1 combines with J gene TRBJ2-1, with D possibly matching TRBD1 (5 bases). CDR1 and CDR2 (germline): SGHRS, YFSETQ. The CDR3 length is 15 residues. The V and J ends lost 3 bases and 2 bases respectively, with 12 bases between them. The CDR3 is CASSYGREAYNEQFF. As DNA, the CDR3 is TGCGCCAGCAGCTATGGCAGGGAAGCCTACAATGAGCAGTTCTTC.

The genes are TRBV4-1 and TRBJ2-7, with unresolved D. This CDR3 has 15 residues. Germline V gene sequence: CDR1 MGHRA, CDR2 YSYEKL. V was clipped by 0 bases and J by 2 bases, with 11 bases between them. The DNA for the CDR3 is TGCGCCAGCAGCCAAGATAAACAGTGGACCTACGAGCAGTACTTC. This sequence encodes CASSQDKQWTYEQYF.

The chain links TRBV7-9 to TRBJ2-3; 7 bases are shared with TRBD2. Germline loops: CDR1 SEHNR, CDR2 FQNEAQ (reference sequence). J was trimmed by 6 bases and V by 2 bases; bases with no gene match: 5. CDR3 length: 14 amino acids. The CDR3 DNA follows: TGTGCCAGCAGCTTATTTGCGGGAGTGGATACGCAGTATTTT. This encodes CASSLFAGVDTQYF.

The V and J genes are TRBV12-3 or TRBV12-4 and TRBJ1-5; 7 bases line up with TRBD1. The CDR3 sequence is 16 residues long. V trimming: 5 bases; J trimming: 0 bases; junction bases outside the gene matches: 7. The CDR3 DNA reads TGTGCCAGCAGTACTAGGACAGGTAATAGCAATCAGCCCCAGCATTTT. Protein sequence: CASSTRTGNSNQPQHF.

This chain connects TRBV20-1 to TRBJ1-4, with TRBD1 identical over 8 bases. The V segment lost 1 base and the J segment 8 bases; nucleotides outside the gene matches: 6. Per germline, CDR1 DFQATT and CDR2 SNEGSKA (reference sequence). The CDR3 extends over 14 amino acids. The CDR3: CSARGLGQGEKLFF. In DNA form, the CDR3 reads TGCAGTGCTAGAGGGCTCGGACAGGGAGAAAAACTGTTTTTT.

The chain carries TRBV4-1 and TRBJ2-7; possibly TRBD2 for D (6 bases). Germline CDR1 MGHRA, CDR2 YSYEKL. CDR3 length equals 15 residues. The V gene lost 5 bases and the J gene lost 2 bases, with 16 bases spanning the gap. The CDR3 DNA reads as TGCGCCAGCAGCAATCTAGCGATTTTAACCTACGAGCAGTACTTC. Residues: CASSNLAILTYEQYF.